These T cell receptor beta chains were read from a single sample in a study of identical twins. TCRdb re-derived calls from the 5' RACE reads in MiXCR, one entry per CDR3 protein. The table records hundreds of thousands of distinct CDR3 sequences, about 12% of them present only once. The same sample was also studied in work on yellow fever vaccine responses in identical twins.

Source material: PBMCs. These receptors came from a young woman in good health. Each CDR3 is given with its conserved first and last residue. A D gene is named only where the DNA matches it firmly. Size tells how often a clone was seen (once, few, many) or the class of an expanded clone, and some rows leave it out.

clone size: many
D gene: NA
CDR3 length: 16
V gene: TRBV7-9
J gene: TRBJ2-5
CDR3 protein: CASSIAGLSTQETQYF
CDR3 DNA: TGTGCCAGCAGCATCGCGGGACTCTCAACACAAGAGACCCAGTACTTC

clone size: NA
D gene: NA
CDR3 length: 13
V gene: TRBV27
J gene: TRBJ2-7
CDR3 protein: CASSLSPPYEQYF
CDR3 DNA: TGTGCCAGCAGTTTATCCCCTCCCTACGAGCAGTACTTC

clone size: NA
D gene: NA
CDR3 length: 17
V gene: TRBV6-1
J gene: TRBJ1-1
CDR3 protein: CASSPNPHRRGGTEAFF
CDR3 DNA: TGTGCCAGCAGTCCAAACCCCCATCGGCGCGGTGGGACTGAAGCTTTCTTT

clone size: few
D gene: NA
CDR3 length: 12
V gene: TRBV20-1
J gene: TRBJ2-3
CDR3 protein: CSARGFPDTQYF
CDR3 DNA: TGCAGTGCAAGAGGGTTTCCAGATACGCAGTATTTT

clone size: NA
D gene: TRBD1
CDR3 length: 13
V gene: TRBV19
J gene: TRBJ1-1
CDR3 protein: CAITTGDRGEAFF
CDR3 DNA: TGTGCCATCACGACGGGGGACAGAGGTGAAGCTTTCTTT

clone size: NA
D gene: TRBD2
CDR3 length: 15
V gene: TRBV5-1
J gene: TRBJ2-3
CDR3 protein: CASSSGLATTDTQYF
CDR3 DNA: TGCGCCAGCAGCTCGGGACTAGCGACCACAGATACGCAGTATTTT

clone size: many
D gene: NA
CDR3 length: 12
V gene: TRBV20-1
J gene: TRBJ2-7
CDR3 protein: CSAGGGSYEQYF
CDR3 DNA: TGCAGTGCGGGAGGGGGTTCCTACGAGCAGTACTTC

clone size: NA
D gene: TRBD2
CDR3 length: 20
V gene: TRBV4-1
J gene: TRBJ2-1
CDR3 protein: CASSQERQRGARVSYNEQFF
CDR3 DNA: TGCGCCAGCAGCCAAGAGCGACAGCGGGGGGCCAGGGTCTCCTACAATGAGCAGTTCTTC

clone size: few
D gene: NA
CDR3 length: 13
V gene: TRBV28
J gene: TRBJ2-1
CDR3 protein: CASSLSRYSEQFF
CDR3 DNA: TGTGCCAGCAGTTTATCGCGTTACAGTGAGCAGTTCTTC

clone size: NA
D gene: NA
CDR3 length: 13
V gene: TRBV3-1
J gene: TRBJ2-2
CDR3 protein: CASSQEETGELFF
CDR3 DNA: TGTGCCAGCAGCCAAGAAGAGACCGGGGAGCTGTTTTTT

clone size: many
D gene: NA
CDR3 length: 16
V gene: TRBV4-1
J gene: TRBJ2-7
CDR3 protein: CASSQDRIGAPYEQYF
CDR3 DNA: TGCGCCAGCAGCCAAGATCGCATCGGGGCACCCTACGAGCAGTACTTC

clone size: NA
D gene: NA
CDR3 length: 14
V gene: TRBV15
J gene: TRBJ2-4
CDR3 protein: CATSRAARGSIQYF
CDR3 DNA: TGTGCCACCAGCAGAGCTGCCAGGGGAAGCATTCAGTACTTC

clone size: many
D gene: NA
CDR3 length: 14
V gene: TRBV7-2
J gene: TRBJ2-1
CDR3 protein: CASSSRLVGNEQFF
CDR3 DNA: TGTGCCAGCAGCTCTAGACTAGTGGGCAATGAGCAGTTCTTC

clone size: NA
D gene: NA
CDR3 length: 16
V gene: TRBV4-1
J gene: TRBJ2-2
CDR3 protein: CASSPIGTEGTGELFF
CDR3 DNA: TGCGCCAGCAGCCCCATTGGGACCGAAGGCACCGGGGAGCTGTTTTTT

clone size: NA
D gene: NA
CDR3 length: 15
V gene: TRBV25-1
J gene: TRBJ2-3
CDR3 protein: CASSDLGASTDTQYF
CDR3 DNA: TGTGCCAGCAGTGACTTGGGGGCGAGCACAGATACGCAGTATTTT

clone size: NA
D gene: NA
CDR3 length: 13
V gene: TRBV12-3/TRBV12-4
J gene: TRBJ1-2
CDR3 protein: CASSYGATNGYTF
CDR3 DNA: TGTGCCAGCAGTTACGGGGCAACGAATGGCTACACCTTC

clone size: few
D gene: NA
CDR3 length: 15
V gene: TRBV7-6
J gene: TRBJ2-2
CDR3 protein: CASSLRGPNTGELFF
CDR3 DNA: TGTGCCAGCAGCTTGAGGGGACCGAACACCGGGGAGCTGTTTTTT

clone size: NA
D gene: NA
CDR3 length: 15
V gene: TRBV6-5
J gene: TRBJ1-5
CDR3 protein: CASSYRARGNQPQHF
CDR3 DNA: TGTGCCAGCAGTTACCGGGCGAGAGGGAATCAGCCCCAGCATTTT

clone size: few
D gene: TRBD2
CDR3 length: 16
V gene: TRBV20-1
J gene: TRBJ2-5
CDR3 protein: CSAIGTSGLGWETQYF
CDR3 DNA: TGCAGTGCGATCGGGACTAGCGGGTTGGGATGGGAGACCCAGTACTTC

clone size: few
D gene: NA
CDR3 length: 17
V gene: TRBV12-3/TRBV12-4
J gene: TRBJ2-1
CDR3 protein: CASSLGRGTPRDNEQFF
CDR3 DNA: TGTGCCAGCAGTTTAGGGAGGGGGACTCCCAGGGACAATGAGCAGTTCTTC

clone size: few
D gene: NA
CDR3 length: 15
V gene: TRBV6-1
J gene: TRBJ2-1
CDR3 protein: CASRLLGGKDNEQFF
CDR3 DNA: TGTGCCAGCAGGCTACTAGGAGGGAAGGACAATGAGCAGTTCTTC

clone size: NA
D gene: TRBD2
CDR3 length: 16
V gene: TRBV12-3/TRBV12-4
J gene: TRBJ2-3
CDR3 protein: CASSLFASGAGDTQYF
CDR3 DNA: TGTGCCAGCAGTTTATTTGCTAGCGGGGCGGGAGATACGCAGTATTTT

clone size: many
D gene: TRBD2
CDR3 length: 16
V gene: TRBV5-1
J gene: TRBJ2-1
CDR3 protein: CASSSLAGGSYNEQFF
CDR3 DNA: TGCGCCAGCAGCTCCTTAGCGGGGGGATCCTACAATGAGCAGTTCTTC

clone size: NA
D gene: NA
CDR3 length: 13
V gene: TRBV15
J gene: TRBJ2-7
CDR3 protein: CATSIGYKGEQYF
CDR3 DNA: TGTGCCACCAGCATAGGGTATAAGGGCGAGCAGTACTTC

clone size: NA
D gene: TRBD2
CDR3 length: 16
V gene: TRBV18
J gene: TRBJ2-5
CDR3 protein: CASSPGLAGEIETQYF
CDR3 DNA: TGTGCCAGCTCACCGGGACTAGCGGGAGAGATAGAGACCCAGTACTTC

clone size: NA
D gene: NA
CDR3 length: 16
V gene: TRBV23-1
J gene: TRBJ2-4
CDR3 protein: CASSQSSAGEHAIQYF
CDR3 DNA: TGCGCCAGCAGTCAATCAAGTGCCGGGGAACATGCCATTCAGTACTTC

clone size: NA
D gene: TRBD1
CDR3 length: 13
V gene: TRBV28
J gene: TRBJ1-6
CDR3 protein: CASSPGTGAPLHF
CDR3 DNA: TGTGCCAGCAGCCCCGGGACAGGCGCACCCCTCCACTTT

clone size: NA
D gene: NA
CDR3 length: 16
V gene: TRBV6-1
J gene: TRBJ2-3
CDR3 protein: CASALLAHSSTDTQYF
CDR3 DNA: TGTGCCAGCGCCCTATTGGCACACTCTAGCACAGATACGCAGTATTTT

clone size: few
D gene: NA
CDR3 length: 15
V gene: TRBV6-1
J gene: TRBJ1-2
CDR3 protein: CASSEQGFLGYGYTF
CDR3 DNA: TGTGCCAGCAGTGAACAGGGTTTTTTGGGCTATGGCTACACCTTC

clone size: NA
D gene: TRBD2
CDR3 length: 16
V gene: TRBV12-3/TRBV12-4
J gene: TRBJ2-1
CDR3 protein: CASSTSGRARGHEQFF
CDR3 DNA: TGTGCCAGCAGTACTAGCGGGAGGGCAAGGGGACATGAGCAGTTCTTC

clone size: few
D gene: TRBD2
CDR3 length: 17
V gene: TRBV4-1
J gene: TRBJ2-5
CDR3 protein: CASSQEVAGALRETQYF
CDR3 DNA: TGCGCCAGCAGCCAAGAAGTAGCGGGGGCCCTCAGGGAGACCCAGTACTTC

clone size: NA
D gene: TRBD2
CDR3 length: 11
V gene: TRBV20-1
J gene: TRBJ2-7
CDR3 protein: CSARESGRPYF
CDR3 DNA: TGCAGTGCTAGAGAGAGCGGGAGGCCCTACTTC

clone size: many
D gene: NA
CDR3 length: 15
V gene: TRBV29-1
J gene: TRBJ2-3
CDR3 protein: CSVVGGTVSTDTQYF
CDR3 DNA: TGCAGCGTTGTAGGCGGGACCGTTAGCACAGATACGCAGTATTTT

clone size: few
D gene: TRBD1
CDR3 length: 16
V gene: TRBV5-1
J gene: TRBJ1-2
CDR3 protein: CASSFGTGTGDYGYTF
CDR3 DNA: TGCGCCAGCAGCTTTGGCACCGGGACAGGGGACTATGGCTACACCTTC

clone size: few
D gene: NA
CDR3 length: 15
V gene: TRBV5-5
J gene: TRBJ2-5
CDR3 protein: CASSWDLTGQETQYF
CDR3 DNA: TGTGCCAGCAGCTGGGACTTGACAGGGCAAGAGACCCAGTACTTC

clone size: many
D gene: NA
CDR3 length: 16
V gene: TRBV6-5
J gene: TRBJ1-1
CDR3 protein: CASSYSPGTTDTEAFF
CDR3 DNA: TGTGCCAGCAGTTACTCGCCAGGGACCACAGACACTGAAGCTTTCTTT

clone size: NA
D gene: TRBD1
CDR3 length: 15
V gene: TRBV6-1
J gene: TRBJ2-1
CDR3 protein: CASSEARDRGYEQFF
CDR3 DNA: TGTGCCAGCAGTGAAGCACGGGACAGGGGCTATGAGCAGTTCTTC

clone size: few
D gene: NA
CDR3 length: 11
V gene: TRBV6-6
J gene: TRBJ2-7
CDR3 protein: CASSFQGLQYF
CDR3 DNA: TGTGCCAGCAGTTTCCAGGGACTCCAGTACTTC

clone size: few
D gene: NA
CDR3 length: 15
V gene: TRBV20-1
J gene: TRBJ1-1
CDR3 protein: CSARVQGTMNTEAFF
CDR3 DNA: TGCAGTGCTAGAGTTCAGGGGACTATGAACACTGAAGCTTTCTTT

clone size: few
D gene: NA
CDR3 length: 15
V gene: TRBV6-1
J gene: TRBJ1-1
CDR3 protein: CASSQTGHLGAEAFF
CDR3 DNA: TGTGCCAGCAGTCAAACAGGACACTTAGGGGCTGAAGCTTTCTTT

clone size: few
D gene: NA
CDR3 length: 14
V gene: TRBV6-5
J gene: TRBJ1-4
CDR3 protein: CASSYSGELGKLFF
CDR3 DNA: TGTGCCAGCAGTTACTCGGGGGAACTTGGAAAACTGTTTTTT

clone size: few
D gene: NA
CDR3 length: 12
V gene: TRBV11-3
J gene: TRBJ1-6
CDR3 protein: CASSLDRGPLHF
CDR3 DNA: TGTGCCAGCAGCTTAGATCGGGGGCCCCTCCACTTT

clone size: NA
D gene: NA
CDR3 length: 15
V gene: TRBV20-1
J gene: TRBJ2-5
CDR3 protein: CSARVLGHDLETQYF
CDR3 DNA: TGCAGTGCTAGAGTGTTGGGGCATGATTTAGAGACCCAGTACTTC

clone size: few
D gene: TRBD2
CDR3 length: 16
V gene: TRBV5-1
J gene: TRBJ2-3
CDR3 protein: CASSTQTGGSTDTQYF
CDR3 DNA: TGCGCCAGCAGCACCCAGACGGGGGGAAGCACAGATACGCAGTATTTT

clone size: few
D gene: NA
CDR3 length: 12
V gene: TRBV3-1
J gene: TRBJ2-5
CDR3 protein: CASSRVSETQYF
CDR3 DNA: TGTGCCAGCAGCCGAGTCTCAGAGACCCAGTACTTC

clone size: few
D gene: NA
CDR3 length: 12
V gene: TRBV20-1
J gene: TRBJ1-2
CDR3 protein: CSASHRDRGYTF
CDR3 DNA: TGCAGTGCTAGTCACAGGGATCGTGGCTACACCTTC

clone size: few
D gene: TRBD2
CDR3 length: 17
V gene: TRBV20-1
J gene: TRBJ2-1
CDR3 protein: CSASFSGGYSSYNEQFF
CDR3 DNA: TGCAGTGCTAGTTTTAGCGGGGGGTATAGCTCCTACAATGAGCAGTTCTTC

clone size: few
D gene: NA
CDR3 length: 15
V gene: TRBV7-3
J gene: TRBJ1-2
CDR3 protein: CASSLIGLGRDGYTF
CDR3 DNA: TGTGCCAGCAGCTTAATTGGTTTGGGTAGGGACGGCTACACCTTC

clone size: NA
D gene: TRBD2
CDR3 length: 15
V gene: TRBV3-1
J gene: TRBJ2-5
CDR3 protein: CASSQVAGRKETQYF
CDR3 DNA: TGTGCCAGCAGCCAGGTAGCGGGGAGGAAAGAGACCCAGTACTTC

clone size: few
D gene: TRBD1
CDR3 length: 15
V gene: TRBV24-1
J gene: TRBJ2-7
CDR3 protein: CATSPDGTGSNEQYF
CDR3 DNA: TGTGCCACCAGCCCCGACGGGACAGGGTCCAACGAGCAGTACTTC

clone size: NA
D gene: TRBD1
CDR3 length: 13
V gene: TRBV28
J gene: TRBJ1-5
CDR3 protein: CAASTGVNQPQHF
CDR3 DNA: TGTGCCGCATCGACAGGGGTCAATCAGCCCCAGCATTTT

clone size: NA
D gene: TRBD2
CDR3 length: 12
V gene: TRBV20-1
J gene: TRBJ2-5
CDR3 protein: CSALAGQETQYF
CDR3 DNA: TGCAGTGCCCTAGCGGGGCAGGAGACCCAGTACTTC

clone size: few
D gene: NA
CDR3 length: 16
V gene: TRBV27
J gene: TRBJ2-5
CDR3 protein: CASSLRAARFQETQYF
CDR3 DNA: TGTGCCAGCAGTTTACGGGCAGCTCGCTTTCAAGAGACCCAGTACTTC